Below are 20 T cell receptor beta chains sequenced from a single sample in a study of cytomegalovirus exposure and HLA in healthy donors (dated by TCRdb to between 2016 and 2019). The library was made by the immunoSEQ multiplex PCR assay. The multiplex PCR relied on a mix of 60 forward primers for TCR Vbeta segments and 13 reverse primers for TCR Jbeta segments. TCRdb limited this immuneACCESS table to in-frame rearrangements with V and J called. A share of clones is missing; checked studies link under half to unresolved V genes, and the rest is unexplained. This sample lists some 80,000 clones; about four fifths were detected once. The ten largest make up 5.9% of the sample. Material for sequencing was PBMCs. All receptors come from a man aged 18 to 30 in good health and CMV-seropositive.

The genes are TRBV2 and TRBJ1-2; 7 bases map to TRBD1. The CDR3 runs 13 residues. CDR1 is SNHLY and CDR2 is FYNNEI in the germline V gene. The V and J ends lost 5 bases and 5 bases, in that order; junction bases with no gene match: 5. CDR3 protein: CASSQDREYGYTF. The CDR3 coding sequence is TGTGCCAGCAGTCAAGACAGGGAGTATGGCTACACCTTC.

The rearrangement joins TRBV7-8 to TRBJ1-2; no definite D call. This CDR3 contains 15 residues. From germline, CDR1 is SGHVS and CDR2 FQNEAQ. The ends were cut back, 0 bases at V and 0 bases at J, with 8 bases in the middle. CDR3 in DNA: TGTGCCAGCAGCTTAGCGACTGAAGCTAACTATGGCTACACCTTC. This gives the protein CASSLATEANYGYTF.

V is TRBV11-2 and J is TRBJ2-5; D may be TRBD2 (6 bases). The CDR3 runs 13 residues. V was pared by 5 bases and J by 9 bases, with 16 bases between. Germline assignment: CDR1 SGHAT and CDR2 FQNNGV. DNA of the CDR3: TGTGCCAGCAGCACCCCGTTAGGGACTTCCCAGTACTTC. The encoded protein is CASSTPLGTSQYF.

The chain employs TRBV9 and TRBJ2-1; D is unclear. The germline CDR1 and CDR2 sequences are SGDLS and YYNGEE. The CDR3 extends over 15 amino acids. The V gene lost 3 bases and the J gene lost 0 bases, with 10 bases spanning the gap. CDR3 residues: CASSDERSSYNEQFF. The CDR3, as DNA: TGTGCCAGCAGCGACGAGAGGAGCTCCTACAATGAGCAGTTCTTC.

This clone turned up a few times. This sequence joins TRBV9 and TRBJ1-2; TRBD1 agrees at 10 bases. This CDR3 comprises 14 residues. The germline gives CDR1 SGDLS, CDR2 YYNGEE. J lost 8 bases, V lost 3 bases, and 7 bases had no gene match. CDR3 loop: CASSAGTGEEGYTF. The CDR3 bases are TGTGCCAGCAGCGCCGGGACAGGGGAAGAAGGCTACACCTTC. The whole variable domain, remainder taken from reference TRBV9 and TRBJ1-2, is DSGVTQTPKHLITATGQRVTLRCSPRSGDLSVYWYQQSLDQGLQFLIQYYNGEERAKGNILERFSAQQFPDLHSELNLSSLELGDSALYFCASSAGTGEEGYTFGSGTRLTVV.

This clone was detected once. V and J are TRBV7-8 and TRBJ2-3, with TRBD1 identical over 9 bases. V gave up 4 bases and J gave up 3 bases; unmatched junction bases: 5. The CDR3 contains 15 residues. The germline V gene has CDR1 SGHVS and CDR2 FQNEAQ. The CDR3 spells CASSSRTGATDTQYF. CDR3 coding DNA: TGTGCCAGCAGCTCCCGGACAGGGGCAACAGATACGCAGTATTTT.

V is TRBV27 and J is TRBJ1-1; D remains unclear. The germline V gene has CDR1 MNHEY and CDR2 SMNVEV (reference sequence). CDR3 length equals 14 residues. V lost 5 bases and J lost 0, with 10 bases in between. CDR3 nucleotide sequence: TGTGCCAGCAGTGCGTCGATGGTGAACACTGAAGCTTTCTTT. It is translated as CASSASMVNTEAFF.

This clone has only one observation. The chain carries TRBV11-2 and TRBJ2-3; D gene ambiguous. With 2 bases removed from V and 0 bases from J, the gap between germline ends came to 3 bases. Germline CDR1 reads SGHAT; CDR2 reads FQNNGV. This CDR3 contains 13 residues. The CDR3 coding sequence is TGTGCCAGCAGCTTACAGAGCACAGATACGCAGTATTTT. Its translation: CASSLQSTDTQYF.

The gene calls are TRBV5-6 and TRBJ2-7, with D possibly TRBD1 on 5 matching bases. The CDR3 runs to 13 residues. Looked up from germline, CDR1 is SGHDT and CDR2 is YYEEEE. Trimming stripped 4 bases from V and 3 bases from J, with 11 bases between. The CDR3 bases are TGTGCCAGCAGCCTCCCAACAGGCTACGAGCAGTACTTC. Translated, it gives CASSLPTGYEQYF.

CDR3 loop: CASSYSRTGAYEQYF. CDR3 DNA sequence: TGTGCCAGCAGTTACTCTAGAACAGGGGCCTACGAGCAGTACTTC. The gene calls are TRBV6-5 and TRBJ2-7; 7 bases agree with TRBD1. The CDR3 sequence is 15 residues long. Unmatched junction bases numbered 4, after V lost 0 bases and J lost 2 bases. Germline-derived CDR1 and CDR2 are MNHEY and SVGAGI.

The chain recombines TRBV27 with TRBJ1-5; D is ambiguous. The germline CDR1 and CDR2 sequences are MNHEY and SMNVEV (reference sequence). CDR3 size: 12 residues. Between the trimmed V and J ends, which lost 6 bases and 3 bases, there was a span of 6 bases. CDR3 nucleotides: TGTGCCAGCAGAGCTTTCAATCAGCCCCAGCATTTT. Translation gives CASRAFNQPQHF.

The chain recombines TRBV11-2 with TRBJ2-7; the match to TRBD2 covers 8 bases. Germline CDR1 is SGHAT and CDR2 is FQNNGV. This CDR3 contains 15 residues. The ends lost 2 bases at V and 0 bases at J; junction bases unmatched: 3. CDR3 amino acids: CASSLTSGVSYEQYF. CDR3 nucleotide sequence: TGTGCCAGCAGCTTAACTAGCGGCGTCTCCTACGAGCAGTACTTC.

The chain is built from TRBV29-1 and TRBJ2-7; 9 nucleotides line up with TRBD1. Germline assignment: CDR1 SQVTM and CDR2 ANQGSEA. This CDR3 spans 13 amino acids. Trimming removed 6 bases from V and 3 bases from J; junction bases left unmatched: 6. The DNA of the CDR3 is TGCAGCGTCGGGGACAGGGCTAACTACGAGCAGTACTTC. Translation: CSVGDRANYEQYF.

The J gene is TRBJ1-1, the V gene TRBV7-6; weak D call: TRBD1 (6 bases). The CDR3 spans 14 residues. Trimming cost V 5 bases and J 5 bases, with 15 bases left between them. Germline loops: CDR1 SGHVS, CDR2 FNYEAQ. The CDR3: CASSQDRFGTEAFF. CDR3 DNA sequence: TGTGCCAGCAGCCAGGACAGATTTGGGACTGAAGCTTTCTTT.

This chain links TRBV6-5 with TRBJ1-4; D remains ambiguous. V lost 8 bases and J 2 bases, leaving 9 bases between the germline ends. The CDR3 sequence is 13 residues long. Germline CDR1 reads MNHEY; CDR2 reads SVGAGI. For the CDR3, the DNA is TGTGCCAGCGGGAGGTCGACTAATGAAAAACTGTTTTTT. As protein: CASGRSTNEKLFF.

As concerns this clone: An end of the junction does not agree with germline; a read error may underlie this. The chain employs TRBV7-7 and TRBJ1-1; D ambiguous. This CDR3 spans 13 amino acids. The germline CDR1 and CDR2 sequences are SSHAT and FNYEAQ (reference sequence). The CDR3 spells CASSLTTGTEAFF. CDR3 DNA: TGTGCTAGCAGCTTAACGACGGGCACTGAAGCTTTCTTT.

This clone was counted a few times. CDR3 loop: CSARIPGLGLDTQYF. The CDR3 DNA sequence: TGCAGCGCCCGGATTCCGGGACTAGGTCTTGATACGCAGTATTTT. The V gene is TRBV29-1, the J gene TRBJ2-3, with TRBD2 matching 8 bases. Losses at the gene ends were 7 bases for V and 6 bases for J; bases not matched to a gene: 15. The germline CDR1 and CDR2 sequences are SQVTM and ANQGSEA. The CDR3 length is 15 residues.

The chain carries TRBV5-4 and TRBJ2-6; the match to TRBD2 covers 9 bases. Germline CDR1 and CDR2: SGHNT and YYREEE (reference sequence). This CDR3 spans 17 amino acids. Trimming took 4 bases from V and 1 from J; bases not matched to a gene: 6. CDR3 nucleotide sequence: TGTGCCAGCAGCACCTGGACTAGCGCGTCTGGGGCCAACGTCCTGACTTTC. As protein: CASSTWTSASGANVLTF. The whole variable domain, remainder taken from reference TRBV5-4 and TRBJ2-6, is ETGVTQSPTHLIKTRGQQVTLRCSSQSGHNTVSWYQQALGQGPQFIFQYYREEENGRGNFPPRFSGLQFPNYSSELNVNALELDDSALYLCASSTWTSASGANVLTFGAGSRLTVL.

The rearrangement uses TRBV28 and TRBJ2-3; D call uncertain. Germline V gives CDR1 MDHEN, CDR2 SYDVKM. The CDR3 extends over 12 amino acids. V dropped 7 bases and J dropped 0 bases, with 5 bases sitting between them. The CDR3 is CASTRSTDTQYF. The DNA for the CDR3 is TGTGCCAGCACCCGGAGCACAGATACGCAGTATTTT.

The chain recombines TRBV21-1 with TRBJ1-2; the table's D call of TRBD1 was not tested on the DNA. TRBV21-1 is noted as a pseudogene. This CDR3 has 15 residues. CDR3 sequence: CASSADLQGDYGYTF. The DNA of the CDR3 is TGTGCCAGCAGCGCCGACCTACAGGGGGACTATGGCTACACCTTC.